This T cell receptor (beta chain) was documented in a study of control samples from healthy donors and cancer patients. Assay: immunoSEQ multiplex PCR; the TCRdb copy retains only in-frame clones and omits some. The table includes around 230,000 clones, roughly 94% detected once. The CDR3 covers 14 residues. The V and J ends lost 2 bases and 1 base, in that order; junction bases with no gene match: 2. Germline CDR1 SGHRS, CDR2 YFSETQ. This clonotype was sampled from a man aged 50 or older in good health. Input material: blood. The chain combines TRBV5-1 with TRBJ2-5, with 7 bases aligning to TRBD2. CDR3 coding DNA: TGCGCCAGCAGCTTCGGGGGGACCCAAGAGACCCAGTACTTC. Protein sequence: CASSFGGTQETQYF.